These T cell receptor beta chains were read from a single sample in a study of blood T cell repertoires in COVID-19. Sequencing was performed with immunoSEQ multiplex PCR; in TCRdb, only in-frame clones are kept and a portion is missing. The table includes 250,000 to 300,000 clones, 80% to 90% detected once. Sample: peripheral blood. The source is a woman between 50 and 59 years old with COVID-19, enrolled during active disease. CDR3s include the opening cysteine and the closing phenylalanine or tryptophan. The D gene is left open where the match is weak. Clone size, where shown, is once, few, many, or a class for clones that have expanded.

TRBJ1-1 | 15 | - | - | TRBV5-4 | CASSLVGTPNTEAFF | TGTGCCAGCAGCTTGGTAGGGACACCGAACACTGAAGCTTTCTTT
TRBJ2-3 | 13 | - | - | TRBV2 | CASSPRLADTQYF | TGTGCCAGCAGTCCTCGGCTAGCAGATACGCAGTATTTT
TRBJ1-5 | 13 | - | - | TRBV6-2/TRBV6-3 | CASSYWGDQPQHF | TGTGCCAGCAGTTATTGGGGGGATCAGCCCCAGCATTTT
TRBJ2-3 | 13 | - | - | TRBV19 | CASMVGHTDTQYF | TGTGCCAGTATGGTCGGACACACAGATACGCAGTATTTT
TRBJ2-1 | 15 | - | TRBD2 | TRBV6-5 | CASRGLTSDYNEQFF | TGTGCCAGCAGGGGGCTGACTAGCGACTACAATGAGCAGTTCTTC
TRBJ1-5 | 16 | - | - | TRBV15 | CATSRGGRGKNQPQHF | TGTGCCACCAGCCGGGGGGGCAGGGGTAAAAATCAGCCCCAGCATTTT
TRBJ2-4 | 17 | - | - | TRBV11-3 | CASSPDARQIAKNIQYF | TGTGCCAGCAGCCCAGATGCGCGACAAATAGCCAAAAACATTCAGTACTTC
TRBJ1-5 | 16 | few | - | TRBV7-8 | CASSLEGQGSLGPQHF | TGTGCCAGCAGCTTAGAGGGTCAGGGGTCTCTTGGGCCCCAGCATTTT
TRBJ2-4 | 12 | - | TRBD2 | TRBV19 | CASNGRGNIQYF | TGTGCCAGTAACGGGAGGGGCAACATTCAGTACTTC
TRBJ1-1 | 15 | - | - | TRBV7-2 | CASSLLGYQNTEAFF | TGTGCCAGCAGCTTACTAGGTTACCAGAACACTGAAGCTTTCTTT
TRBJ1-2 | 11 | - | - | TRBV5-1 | CASRTELGYTF | TGCGCCAGCAGAACTGAACTTGGCTACACCTTC
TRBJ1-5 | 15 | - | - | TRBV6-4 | CASRGGDGNNQPQHF | TGTGCCAGCAGGGGGGGGGATGGTAACAATCAGCCCCAGCATTTT
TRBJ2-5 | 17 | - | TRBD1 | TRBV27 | CASSLSRRTGFQETQYF | TGTGCCAGCAGTTTATCCCGACGGACAGGATTTCAAGAGACCCAGTACTTC
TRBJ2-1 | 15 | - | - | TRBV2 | CASSENRDSYNEQFF | TGTGCCAGCAGTGAAAACAGGGACTCCTACAATGAGCAGTTCTTC
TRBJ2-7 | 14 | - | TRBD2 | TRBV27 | CASRPSGGGFEQYF | TGTGCCAGCAGGCCCTCCGGGGGGGGGTTCGAGCAGTACTTC
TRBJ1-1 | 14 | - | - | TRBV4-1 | CASSRTIENTEAFF | TGCGCCAGCAGCCGGACAATAGAGAACACTGAAGCTTTCTTT
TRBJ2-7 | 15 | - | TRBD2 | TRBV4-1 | CASSQNAGGSYEQYF | TGCGCCAGCAGCCAAAACGCGGGAGGGTCCTACGAGCAGTACTTC
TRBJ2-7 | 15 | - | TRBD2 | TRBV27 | CASKEGLAVNYEQYF | TGTGCCAGCAAGGAGGGACTAGCGGTTAACTACGAGCAGTACTTC
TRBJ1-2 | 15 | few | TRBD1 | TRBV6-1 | CASSEARQGGYGYTF | TGTGCCAGCAGTGAGGCCCGACAGGGAGGCTATGGCTACACCTTC
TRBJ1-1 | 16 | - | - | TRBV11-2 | CASSHPRGGVNTEAFF | TGTGCCAGCAGCCATCCCCGGGGGGGAGTGAACACTGAAGCTTTCTTT
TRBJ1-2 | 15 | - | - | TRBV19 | CASSVLGTQNYGYTF | TGTGCCAGTAGTGTCCTCGGGACACAAAACTATGGCTACACCTTC
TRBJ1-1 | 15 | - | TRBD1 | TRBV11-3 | CASSFPGQGNTEAFF | TGTGCCAGCAGCTTCCCAGGACAGGGGAACACTGAAGCTTTCTTT
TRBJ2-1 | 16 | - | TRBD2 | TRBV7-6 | CASGRETSGSFGEQFF | TGTGCCAGCGGAAGAGAGACTAGCGGGAGTTTTGGTGAGCAGTTCTTC
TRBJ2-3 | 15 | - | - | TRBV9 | CASSVDSQGTDTQYF | TGTGCCAGCAGCGTAGATAGTCAGGGCACAGATACGCAGTATTTT
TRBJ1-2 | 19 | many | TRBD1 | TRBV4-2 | CASSTTYIKTGRGRWGYTF | TGTGCCAGCAGCACCACTTACATTAAAACGGGCAGGGGGCGGTGGGGCTACACCTTC
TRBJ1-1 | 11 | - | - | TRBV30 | CALDSYTEAFF | TGTGCCTTGGACAGTTACACTGAAGCTTTCTTT
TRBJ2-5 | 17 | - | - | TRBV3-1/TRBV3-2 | CASSQEGQFRIRETQYF | TGTGCCAGCAGCCAAGAAGGACAATTCAGGATCAGAGAGACCCAGTACTTC
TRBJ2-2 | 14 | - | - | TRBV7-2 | CASSLDSNTGELFF | TGTGCCAGCAGCTTAGATAGTAACACCGGGGAGCTGTTTTTT
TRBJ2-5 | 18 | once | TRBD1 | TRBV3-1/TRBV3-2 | CASSQERARGQGGETQYF | TGTGCCAGCAGCCAAGAAAGAGCCCGGGGACAGGGCGGAGAGACCCAGTACTTC
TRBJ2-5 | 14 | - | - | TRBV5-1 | CASSLVPGQETQYF | TGCGCCAGCAGCTTGGTCCCAGGCCAAGAGACCCAGTACTTC
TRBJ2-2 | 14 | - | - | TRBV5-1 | CASNLAILTGELFF | TGCGCCAGCAATCTAGCGATATTAACCGGGGAGCTGTTTTTT
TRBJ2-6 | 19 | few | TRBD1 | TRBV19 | CASSKYTGAVVSGANVLTF | TGTGCCAGTAGCAAATACACAGGGGCCGTCGTCTCTGGGGCCAACGTCCTGACTTTC
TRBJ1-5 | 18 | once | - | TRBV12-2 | CASRLAPTAVYSNQPQHF | TGTGCAAGTCGCTTAGCGCCGACAGCCGTTTATAGCAATCAGCCCCAGCATTTT
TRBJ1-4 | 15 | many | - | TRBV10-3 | CAISERTDINEKLFF | TGTGCCATCAGTGAGCGGACAGATATTAATGAAAAACTGTTTTTT
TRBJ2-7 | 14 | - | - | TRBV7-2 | CASSSKALYAEQYF | TGTGCCAGCAGCTCCAAAGCCCTTTATGCTGAGCAGTACTTC
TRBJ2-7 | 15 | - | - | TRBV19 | CASSIGLGGRYEQYF | TGTGCCAGTAGTATAGGGTTGGGGGGGCGGTACGAGCAGTACTTC
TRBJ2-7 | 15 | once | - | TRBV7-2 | CASSYAEGMGYEQYF | TGTGCCAGCAGCTACGCGGAGGGGATGGGGTACGAGCAGTACTTC